These 12 T cell receptor beta chains share one sample of origin, sequenced in a study of blood T cell repertoires in COVID-19. Sequencing was performed with immunoSEQ multiplex PCR; in TCRdb, only in-frame clones are kept and a portion is missing. This table holds around 70,000 clones, around nine tenths found once. Sequenced input: peripheral blood. All receptors come from a man aged 45-65 years with active COVID-19.

The V gene is TRBV30, the J gene TRBJ1-2, with 10 positions matching TRBD1. V was pared by 2 bases and J by 4 bases, with 4 bases of the junction left unmatched. CDR3 length: 14 residues. CDR1 is GTSNPN and CDR2 is SVGIG in the germline V gene (reference sequence). CDR3 protein: CAWSTRDRGYGYTF. The DNA of the CDR3 is TGTGCCTGGAGTACCCGGGACAGGGGCTATGGCTACACCTTC.

The chain combines TRBV5-1 with TRBJ2-6; 12 bases line up with TRBD1. The CDR3 has 20 amino acids. V dropped 4 bases and J dropped 2; count of bases not matched to a gene: 13. Looked up from germline, CDR1 is SGHRS and CDR2 is YFSETQ. CDR3 sequence reads: CASSRTGTGGAFAGANVLTF. CDR3 coding DNA: TGCGCCAGCAGCAGAACCGGGACAGGGGGCGCTTTTGCTGGGGCCAACGTCCTGACTTTC.

This clone was counted once. The chain combines TRBV4-1 with TRBJ2-2; 8 positions match TRBD2. The CDR3 is made up of 17 amino acids. J lost 3 bases, V lost 0 bases, and 6 bases had no gene match. Germline CDR1 reads MGHRA; CDR2 reads YSYEKL. The CDR3 DNA reads TGCGCCAGCAGCCAAGAACCCGGGAGGGCCTACACCGGGGAGCTGTTTTTT. Protein product: CASSQEPGRAYTGELFF.

The chain is built from TRBV28 and TRBJ2-7, with TRBD1 as a possible D gene (6 bases). Germline loops: CDR1 MDHEN, CDR2 SYDVKM. The V and J ends lost 5 bases and 5 bases respectively, with 13 bases between them. The CDR3 is 13 amino acids. As DNA, the CDR3 is TGTGCCAGCAGTAATAGGGGGATCGACGAGCAGTACTTC. This codes for CASSNRGIDEQYF. Based on the CDR3 plus reference TRBV28 and TRBJ2-7, the full variable domain is DVKVTQSSRYLVKRTGEKVFLECVQDMDHENMFWYRQDPGLGLRLIYFSYDVKMKEKGDIPEGYSVSREKKERFSLILESASTNQTSMYLCASSNRGIDEQYFGPGTRLTVT.

The V and J genes are TRBV6-5 and TRBJ1-2, with 9 bases that match TRBD1. With V trimmed by 6 bases and J by 6 bases, 8 bases remained unmatched. The CDR3 has 14 amino acids. The germline CDR1 and CDR2 sequences are MNHEY and SVGAGI. This CDR3 reads CASRRTGVHDGYTF. The CDR3 DNA reads TGTGCCAGCAGAAGGACAGGGGTCCATGATGGCTACACCTTC.

The V call is TRBV7-2, the J call TRBJ2-3; 7 bases map to TRBD1. The CDR3 has 18 amino acids. Germline trimming cut 5 bases from V and 4 bases from J; bases unmatched to any gene: 18. CDR1 and CDR2 (germline): SGHTA, FQGNSA. The CDR3 DNA reads as TGTGCCAGCAGCACACCCGGGGTAGGGGACAGTTCCCCAGATACGCAGTATTTT. Translated, it gives CASSTPGVGDSSPDTQYF.

The chain has TRBV7-9 and TRBJ2-2; a possible D gene is TRBD1 (5 bases). Trimming removed 5 bases from V and 7 bases from J, with 11 bases in between. CDR3 length: 13 amino acids. The V gene's germline CDR1 is SEHNR and CDR2 FQNEAQ (reference sequence). CDR3 DNA sequence: TGTGCCAGCAGCCTGGACACCGACGGGGAGCTGTTTTTT. Translating it yields CASSLDTDGELFF.

Only one count was recorded for this clone. The chain has TRBV4-2 and TRBJ1-4, with TRBD1 matching over 7 bases. Germline CDR1 and CDR2: LGHNA and YNFKEQ. This CDR3 is 15 amino acids long. V gave up 1 base and J gave up 2 bases; unmatched junction bases: 1. The CDR3 nucleotides read TGTGCCAGCAGCCAAGGGGGACAGACTAATGAAAAACTGTTTTTT. Its translation is CASSQGGQTNEKLFF.

The V call is TRBV28, the J call TRBJ1-1, with 10 bases identical to TRBD1. The CDR3 totals 14 residues. J lost 4 bases, V lost 6 bases, and 5 bases had no gene match. The germline gives CDR1 MDHEN, CDR2 SYDVKM. The DNA of the CDR3 is TGTGCCAGCAGACAGGACAGGGGGATCACTGAAGCTTTCTTT. It encodes CASRQDRGITEAFF.

The genes are TRBV5-5 and TRBJ1-4; tentative D call: TRBD1 (6 bases). This CDR3 has 19 residues. Trimming pared 4 bases from V and 5 bases from J, leaving 27 bases between. Germline CDR1 reads SGHKS; CDR2 reads YYEKEE (reference sequence). The DNA for the CDR3 is TGTGCCAGCAGCACAACCCTTACAGGGAACCAGGACGGGAATGAAAAACTGTTTTTT. It codes for CASSTTLTGNQDGNEKLFF.

This clone was recorded only once. The chain is built from TRBV28 and TRBJ1-5; a weak D match, TRBD1 (5 bases). This CDR3 has 14 residues. V lost 7 bases to trimming and J lost 1 base, with 11 bases between them. Germline V CDR1 and CDR2: MDHEN, SYDVKM. CDR3 region: CASIASGSNQPQHF. The DNA of the CDR3 is TGTGCCAGCATCGCTTCAGGGAGCAATCAGCCCCAGCATTTT.

This clone turned up a few times. The gene calls are TRBV29-1 and TRBJ1-2, with a weak D call TRBD1 (5 bases). Germline-derived CDR1 and CDR2 are SQVTM and ANQGSEA. Trimming removed 6 bases from V and 1 base from J, with 9 bases in between. The length of the CDR3 is 12 residues. CDR3 nucleotide sequence: TGCAGCGTGGGGGGGGATAACTATGGCTACACCTTC. Protein product: CSVGGDNYGYTF.